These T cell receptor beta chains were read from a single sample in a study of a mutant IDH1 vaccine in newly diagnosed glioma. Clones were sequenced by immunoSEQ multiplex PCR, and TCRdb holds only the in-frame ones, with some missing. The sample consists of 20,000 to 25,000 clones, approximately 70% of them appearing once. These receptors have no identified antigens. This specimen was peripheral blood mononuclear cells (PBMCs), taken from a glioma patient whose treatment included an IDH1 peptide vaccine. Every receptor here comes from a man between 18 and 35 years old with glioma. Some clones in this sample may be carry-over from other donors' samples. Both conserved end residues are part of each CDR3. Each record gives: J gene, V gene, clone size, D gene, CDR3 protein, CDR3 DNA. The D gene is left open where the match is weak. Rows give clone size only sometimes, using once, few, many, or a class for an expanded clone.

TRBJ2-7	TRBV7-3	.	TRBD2	CASSPGGTYEQYF	TGTGCCAGCAGCCCGGGGGGAACCTACGAGCAGTACTTC
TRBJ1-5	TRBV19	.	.	CASSISAAWGGRNQPQHF	TGTGCCAGTAGTATTTCGGCGGCGTGGGGAGGCCGCAATCAGCCCCAGCATTTT
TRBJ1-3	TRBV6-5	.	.	CASINPSGSIYF	TGTGCCAGCATTAACCCCTCGGGAAGCATATATTTT
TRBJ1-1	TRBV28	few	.	CASSPPTRPGVAFF	TGTGCCAGCAGTCCCCCAACCAGGCCCGGGGTAGCTTTCTTT
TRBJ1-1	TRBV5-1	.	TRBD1	CASSSQGYTEAFF	TGCGCCAGCAGCTCACAGGGGTACACTGAAGCTTTCTTT
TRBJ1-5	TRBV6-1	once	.	CASRWSVQPQHF	TGTGCCAGCAGATGGTCGGTTCAGCCCCAGCATTTT
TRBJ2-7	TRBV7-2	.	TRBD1	CASSLREGTGGSEQYF	TGTGCCAGCAGCTTACGAGAGGGGACAGGGGGATCCGAGCAGTACTTC
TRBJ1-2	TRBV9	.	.	CASSDRDGTNYGYTF	TGTGCCAGCAGCGACCGGGACGGAACTAACTATGGCTACACCTTC
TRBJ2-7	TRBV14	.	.	CASSQPGRPGAPYEQYF	TGTGCCAGCAGCCAACCGGGCCGTCCAGGGGCCCCCTACGAGCAGTACTTC
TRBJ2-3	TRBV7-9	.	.	CASSFSLSADTQYF	TGTGCCAGCAGCTTTTCTTTGAGTGCAGATACGCAGTATTTT
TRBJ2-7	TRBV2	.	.	CASSEGSAVLAYEQYF	TGTGCCAGCAGTGAAGGTAGTGCGGTCCTAGCCTACGAGCAGTACTTC
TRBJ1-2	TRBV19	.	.	CASAIGGGRPGYGYTF	TGTGCCAGTGCAATCGGTGGGGGGCGCCCGGGCTATGGCTACACCTTC
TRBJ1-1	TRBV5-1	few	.	CASSLAEVGEAFF	TGCGCCAGCAGCTTGGCAGAGGTGGGGGAAGCTTTCTTT
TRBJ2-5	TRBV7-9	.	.	CASSSPVGETQYF	TGTGCCAGCAGCTCCCCCGTTGGTGAGACCCAGTACTTC
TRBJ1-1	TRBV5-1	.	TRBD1	CASSSPGGSEAFF	TGCGCCAGCAGCTCCCCAGGGGGTTCTGAAGCTTTCTTT
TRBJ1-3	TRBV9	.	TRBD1	CASSATGFSGNTIYF	TGTGCCAGCAGCGCGACAGGGTTCTCTGGAAACACCATATATTTT
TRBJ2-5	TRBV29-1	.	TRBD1	CSGTGATLETQYF	TGCAGCGGGACAGGGGCGACTCTTGAGACCCAGTACTTC
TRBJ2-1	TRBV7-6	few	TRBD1	CASSWGQVHNEQFF	TGTGCCAGCAGCTGGGGACAGGTTCACAATGAGCAGTTCTTC
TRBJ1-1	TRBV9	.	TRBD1	CASSATGTANTEAFF	TGTGCCAGCAGCGCTACCGGGACAGCCAACACTGAAGCTTTCTTT
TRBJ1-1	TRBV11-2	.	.	CASSFTLALNTEAFF	TGTGCCAGCAGCTTCACCCTCGCCCTTAACACTGAAGCTTTCTTT
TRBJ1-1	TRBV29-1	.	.	CSVAVSPDTEAFF	TGCAGCGTTGCGGTCAGCCCGGACACTGAAGCTTTCTTT
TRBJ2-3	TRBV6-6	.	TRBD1	CASSRTGGGDTQYF	TGTGCCAGCAGTCGGACAGGGGGCGGAGATACGCAGTATTTT
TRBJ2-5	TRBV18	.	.	CASSSRGFQETQYF	TGTGCCAGCTCATCGAGGGGGTTTCAAGAGACCCAGTACTTC
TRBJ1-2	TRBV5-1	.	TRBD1	CASSLGTGRYGYTF	TGCGCCAGCAGCCTCGGGACAGGGAGGTATGGCTACACCTTC
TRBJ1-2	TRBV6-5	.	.	CASSYSIQAQGGYTF	TGTGCCAGCAGTTACTCGATTCAGGCCCAGGGTGGCTACACCTTC
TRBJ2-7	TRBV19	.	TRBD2	CASSVTSGASEQYF	TGTGCCAGTAGTGTGACTAGCGGGGCTAGCGAGCAGTACTTC
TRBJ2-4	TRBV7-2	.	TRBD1	CASSLFLGQGNIQYF	TGTGCCAGCAGCTTATTCTTAGGACAGGGAAACATTCAGTACTTC
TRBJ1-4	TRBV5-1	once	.	CASSFLGVNEKLFF	TGCGCCAGCAGCTTCTTAGGGGTTAATGAAAAACTGTTTTTT
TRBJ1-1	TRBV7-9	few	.	CASSPLSGQLITEAFF	TGTGCCAGCAGCCCGCTATCCGGACAGCTGATCACTGAAGCTTTCTTT
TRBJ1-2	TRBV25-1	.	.	CASRPSTGLGGYTF	TGTGCCAGCCGACCGTCGACCGGCCTAGGTGGCTACACCTTC
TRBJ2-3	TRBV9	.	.	CASSVPGIGTDTQYF	TGTGCCAGCAGCGTACCGGGAATCGGCACAGATACGCAGTATTTT
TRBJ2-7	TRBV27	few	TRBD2	CASSSGLAGGLYEQYF	TGTGCCAGCAGTAGCGGACTAGCGGGGGGGCTCTACGAGCAGTACTTC
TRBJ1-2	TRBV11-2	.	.	CASSSWTTYGYTF	TGTGCCAGCAGCTCCTGGACAACCTATGGCTACACCTTC
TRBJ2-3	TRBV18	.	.	CASSPNSSTDTQYF	TGTGCCAGCTCACCGAACTCTAGCACAGATACGCAGTATTTT
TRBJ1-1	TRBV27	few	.	CASSLSQGAGTEAFF	TGTGCCAGCAGTTTATCGCAGGGTGCGGGCACTGAAGCTTTCTTT
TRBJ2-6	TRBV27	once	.	CASARWGRPSSGANVLTF	TGTGCCAGCGCAAGGTGGGGACGCCCAAGCTCTGGGGCCAACGTCCTGACTTTC
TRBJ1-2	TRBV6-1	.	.	CASRGGHGYTF	TGTGCCAGCAGGGGTGGGCATGGCTACACCTTC
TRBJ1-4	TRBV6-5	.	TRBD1	CASSVTGTAEKLFF	TGTGCCAGCAGTGTGACCGGGACAGCTGAAAAACTGTTTTTT
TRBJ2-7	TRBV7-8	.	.	CASSPSTGPPYEQYF	TGTGCCAGCAGCCCCTCAACCGGCCCCCCCTACGAGCAGTACTTC
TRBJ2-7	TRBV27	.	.	CASSLSPQGGYEQYF	TGTGCCAGCAGTTTATCGCCTCAGGGGGGCTACGAGCAGTACTTC
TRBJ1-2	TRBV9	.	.	CASGVGNRERFGYTF	TGTGCCAGCGGGGTTGGAAACAGGGAGAGGTTTGGCTACACCTTC
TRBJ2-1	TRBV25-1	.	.	CASSDSGEAGDNEQFF	TGTGCCAGCAGTGACTCAGGGGAGGCAGGCGACAATGAGCAGTTCTTC
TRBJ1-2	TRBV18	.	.	CASSASGADINYGYTF	TGTGCCAGCTCAGCGTCGGGGGCCGATATCAACTATGGCTACACCTTC
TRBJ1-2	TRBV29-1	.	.	CSVEGYGYTF	TGCAGCGTAGAAGGGTATGGCTACACCTTC
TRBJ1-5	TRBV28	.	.	CAIAILGAAVSNQPQHF	TGTGCCATCGCCATACTTGGGGCAGCCGTTAGCAATCAGCCCCAGCATTTT
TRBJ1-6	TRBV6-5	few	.	CASTQGIHNSPLHF	TGTGCCAGCACCCAGGGGATCCATAATTCACCCCTCCACTTT
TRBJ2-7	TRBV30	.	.	CAWSVGRGLYEQYF	TGTGCCTGGAGTGTAGGCAGGGGATTGTACGAGCAGTACTTC
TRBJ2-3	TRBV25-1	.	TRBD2	CASSVGGDTQYF	TGTGCCAGCAGTGTGGGAGGGGATACGCAGTATTTT
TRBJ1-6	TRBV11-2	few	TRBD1	CASSLRAGQGGSPLHF	TGTGCCAGCAGCTTAAGGGCGGGACAGGGGGGTTCACCCCTCCACTTT
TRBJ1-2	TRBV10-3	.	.	CAISALTAASNYGYTF	TGTGCCATCAGTGCGTTGACCGCTGCTTCTAACTATGGCTACACCTTC
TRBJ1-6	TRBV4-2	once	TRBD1	CASSQADRGSYNSPLHF	TGTGCCAGCAGCCAGGCGGACAGGGGCTCCTATAATTCACCCCTCCACTTT
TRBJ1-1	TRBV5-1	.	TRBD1	CASSLQTGANTEAFF	TGCGCCAGCAGCTTACAGACAGGGGCGAACACTGAAGCTTTCTTT
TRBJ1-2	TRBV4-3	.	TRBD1	CASSQELQGIYGYTF	TGCGCCAGCAGCCAGGAATTACAGGGGATCTATGGCTACACCTTC
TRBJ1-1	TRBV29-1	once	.	CSVEVPDTEAFF	TGCAGCGTTGAAGTGCCGGACACTGAAGCTTTCTTT
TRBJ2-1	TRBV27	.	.	CATHIRGLGYNEQFF	TGTGCCACCCACATAAGGGGGTTGGGATACAATGAGCAGTTCTTC
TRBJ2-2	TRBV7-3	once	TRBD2	CASSFGLAGTGELFF	TGTGCCAGCAGCTTCGGACTAGCGGGAACCGGGGAGCTGTTTTTT
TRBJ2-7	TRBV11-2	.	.	CASSLGGGLYEQYF	TGTGCCAGCAGCTTGGGAGGGGGGCTCTACGAGCAGTACTTC
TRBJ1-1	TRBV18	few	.	CASSPAGGGTPFF	TGTGCCAGCTCACCAGCAGGAGGAGGAACCCCTTTCTTT
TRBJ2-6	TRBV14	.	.	CASSQWVLPSGANVLTF	TGTGCCAGCAGCCAATGGGTATTGCCCTCTGGGGCCAACGTCCTGACTTTC